This T cell receptor beta chain was obtained from a study of blood T cell repertoires in COVID-19. Study-level information: Specimens from acute and convalescent COVID-19 originated in the United States, Italy and Spain. T cells, B-cell-depleted T cells, or PBMCs supplied cDNA or gDNA.

Original data processing: Amplified reference gene primers provided the basis for estimating nucleated cell counts. The data were produced by immunoSEQ multiplex PCR, yet TCRdb's version contains in-frame clones alone and is incomplete. V and J calls and clone size are given by that table; D and trimming were obtained from the DNA. The table shows 150,000 to 200,000 clones, with around nine tenths occurring only once. CDR3 length: 15 residues. Looked up from germline, CDR1 is KGHSH and CDR2 is LQKENI. Unmatched junction bases numbered 5, after V lost 2 bases and J lost 9 bases. Source material: peripheral blood. This rearrangement joins TRBV18 to TRBJ1-5; 12 bases match TRBD1. This sequence originates from a man between 65 and 85 years old with acute or convalescent COVID-19. Here the CDR3 DNA reads TGTGCCAGCTCACCAGGGACAGGGGGCGCCCGGCCCCAGCATTTT. Its translation is CASSPGTGGARPQHF.